This entry features one TCR beta chain sequence. Assay used: immunoSEQ multiplex PCR; TCRdb lists only in-frame clones, some missing. The sample yields approximately 250,000 clones, around 80% seen once. This sample was included in a study of blood T cell repertoires in COVID-19. Study at large: T cells, B-cell-depleted T cells, or PBMCs supplied cDNA or gDNA.

Per the germline V gene, CDR1 is MDHEN and CDR2 is SYDVKM. The CDR3 extends over 15 amino acids. V dropped 10 bases and J dropped 2; count of bases not matched to a gene: 8. The chain combines TRBV28 with TRBJ2-7; 13 bases are shared with TRBD2. The sequence came from a man aged 55 to 70 with acute or convalescent COVID-19. The specimen sequenced was peripheral blood. DNA of the CDR3: TGTGCCACCGGACTAGCGGGAGTCCCCCCCTACGAGCAGTACTTC. Amino acids: CATGLAGVPPYEQYF.